A selection of T cell receptor beta chains follows, all from one sample in a study of shared clonotypes between healthy human individuals. TCRdb's table, derived via immunoSEQ multiplex PCR, lists solely in-frame clones and lacks some. The data hold more than 2 million clones, with over 85% observed a single time. The sequencing sample was made of naive CD8+ T cells from PBMCs. The source is a man between 18 and 29 years old in good health. Some clones in this sample may be carry-over from other donors' samples. Both conserved end residues are part of each CDR3. A D gene is named only where the DNA matches it firmly. The size entry is marked missing in some rows and otherwise reads once, few, many or a size class.

length	size	D	V	J	DNA	CDR3
16	NA	NA	TRBV4-1	TRBJ2-7	TGCGCCAGCAGCCAAGCCCCGACAGGACTCTCCTACGAGCAGTACTTC	CASSQAPTGLSYEQYF
16	NA	NA	TRBV7-2	TRBJ2-3	TGTGCCAGCAGCTTCTTTATGGGGCTGGGCACAGATACGCAGTATTTT	CASSFFMGLGTDTQYF
15	NA	NA	TRBV14	TRBJ1-2	TGTGCCAGCAGCCTACAAGGGCGGGAATGGTATGGCTACACCTTC	CASSLQGREWYGYTF
14	NA	NA	TRBV5-4	TRBJ2-3	TGTGCCAGCAGCTACGCTGTGGGTCCAGATACGCAGTATTTT	CASSYAVGPDTQYF
11	NA	NA	TRBV11-2	TRBJ2-5	TGTGCCAGCAGCCGTCGGGAGACCCAGTACTTC	CASSRRETQYF
14	NA	NA	TRBV15	TRBJ1-3	TGTGCCACCGGCATAGGGGACTCTGGAAACACCATATATTTT	CATGIGDSGNTIYF
13	once	NA	TRBV7-3	TRBJ1-2	TGTGCCAGCAGCTTAGGAGGGGAGCATGGCTACACCTTC	CASSLGGEHGYTF
15	NA	NA	TRBV29-1	TRBJ1-2	TGCAGCGTTCCCAACATGGCAGGGGCCCCGGGTGGCTACACCTTC	CSVPNMAGAPGGYTF
14	NA	TRBD1	TRBV7-3	TRBJ2-3	TGTGCCAGCAGCGGGACAGGGCCCACAGATACGCAGTATTTT	CASSGTGPTDTQYF
13	NA	NA	TRBV7-9	TRBJ1-6	TGTGCCAGCAGCCAAGCTCGGTCACTAGCCCTCCACTTT	CASSQARSLALHF
15	NA	TRBD1	TRBV27	TRBJ1-2	TGTGCCAGCAGTTTTCTGGGACAGGGGAGTTTTGGCTACACCTTC	CASSFLGQGSFGYTF
13	NA	TRBD1	TRBV28	TRBJ1-2	TGTGCCAGCAGTTTAAAGGGGGCCTATGGCTACACCTTC	CASSLKGAYGYTF
18	NA	NA	TRBV7-6	TRBJ2-2	TGTGCCAGCAGCTTACCGGCCGGGGGAGTAAGGGCCACCGGGGAGCTGTTTTTT	CASSLPAGGVRATGELFF
15	NA	NA	TRBV6-5	TRBJ2-7	TGTGCCAGCAGACCTGGACGGATGAGCTCCTACGAGCAGTACTTC	CASRPGRMSSYEQYF
15	NA	NA	TRBV6-5	TRBJ2-2	TGTGCCAGCAGTTACTCGAGGGGGTTACTCGGGGAGCTGTTTTTT	CASSYSRGLLGELFF
14	once	NA	TRBV27	TRBJ2-7	TGTGCCAGCCAACAAATCAGGGGCTCCTACGAGCAGTACTTC	CASQQIRGSYEQYF
19	NA	TRBD2	TRBV14	TRBJ2-1	TGTGCCAGCAGCCAAGAAGGCCCGGCCGAGCGGGAGTGGTTGAATGAGCAGTTCTTC	CASSQEGPAEREWLNEQFF